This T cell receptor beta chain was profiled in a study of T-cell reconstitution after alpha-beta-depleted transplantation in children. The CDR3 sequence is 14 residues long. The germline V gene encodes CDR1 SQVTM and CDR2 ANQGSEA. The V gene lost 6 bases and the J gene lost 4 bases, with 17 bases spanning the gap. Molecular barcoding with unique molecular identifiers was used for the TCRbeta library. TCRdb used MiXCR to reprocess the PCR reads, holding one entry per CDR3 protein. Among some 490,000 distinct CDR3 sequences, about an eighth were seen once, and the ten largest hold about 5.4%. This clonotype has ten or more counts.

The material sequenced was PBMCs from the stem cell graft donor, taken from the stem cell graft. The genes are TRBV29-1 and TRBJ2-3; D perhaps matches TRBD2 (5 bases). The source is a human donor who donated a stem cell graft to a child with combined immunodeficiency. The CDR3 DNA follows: TGCAGCGTCGGCGGGCTAGTTGTGGCAGATACGCAGTATTTT. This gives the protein CSVGGLVVADTQYF.